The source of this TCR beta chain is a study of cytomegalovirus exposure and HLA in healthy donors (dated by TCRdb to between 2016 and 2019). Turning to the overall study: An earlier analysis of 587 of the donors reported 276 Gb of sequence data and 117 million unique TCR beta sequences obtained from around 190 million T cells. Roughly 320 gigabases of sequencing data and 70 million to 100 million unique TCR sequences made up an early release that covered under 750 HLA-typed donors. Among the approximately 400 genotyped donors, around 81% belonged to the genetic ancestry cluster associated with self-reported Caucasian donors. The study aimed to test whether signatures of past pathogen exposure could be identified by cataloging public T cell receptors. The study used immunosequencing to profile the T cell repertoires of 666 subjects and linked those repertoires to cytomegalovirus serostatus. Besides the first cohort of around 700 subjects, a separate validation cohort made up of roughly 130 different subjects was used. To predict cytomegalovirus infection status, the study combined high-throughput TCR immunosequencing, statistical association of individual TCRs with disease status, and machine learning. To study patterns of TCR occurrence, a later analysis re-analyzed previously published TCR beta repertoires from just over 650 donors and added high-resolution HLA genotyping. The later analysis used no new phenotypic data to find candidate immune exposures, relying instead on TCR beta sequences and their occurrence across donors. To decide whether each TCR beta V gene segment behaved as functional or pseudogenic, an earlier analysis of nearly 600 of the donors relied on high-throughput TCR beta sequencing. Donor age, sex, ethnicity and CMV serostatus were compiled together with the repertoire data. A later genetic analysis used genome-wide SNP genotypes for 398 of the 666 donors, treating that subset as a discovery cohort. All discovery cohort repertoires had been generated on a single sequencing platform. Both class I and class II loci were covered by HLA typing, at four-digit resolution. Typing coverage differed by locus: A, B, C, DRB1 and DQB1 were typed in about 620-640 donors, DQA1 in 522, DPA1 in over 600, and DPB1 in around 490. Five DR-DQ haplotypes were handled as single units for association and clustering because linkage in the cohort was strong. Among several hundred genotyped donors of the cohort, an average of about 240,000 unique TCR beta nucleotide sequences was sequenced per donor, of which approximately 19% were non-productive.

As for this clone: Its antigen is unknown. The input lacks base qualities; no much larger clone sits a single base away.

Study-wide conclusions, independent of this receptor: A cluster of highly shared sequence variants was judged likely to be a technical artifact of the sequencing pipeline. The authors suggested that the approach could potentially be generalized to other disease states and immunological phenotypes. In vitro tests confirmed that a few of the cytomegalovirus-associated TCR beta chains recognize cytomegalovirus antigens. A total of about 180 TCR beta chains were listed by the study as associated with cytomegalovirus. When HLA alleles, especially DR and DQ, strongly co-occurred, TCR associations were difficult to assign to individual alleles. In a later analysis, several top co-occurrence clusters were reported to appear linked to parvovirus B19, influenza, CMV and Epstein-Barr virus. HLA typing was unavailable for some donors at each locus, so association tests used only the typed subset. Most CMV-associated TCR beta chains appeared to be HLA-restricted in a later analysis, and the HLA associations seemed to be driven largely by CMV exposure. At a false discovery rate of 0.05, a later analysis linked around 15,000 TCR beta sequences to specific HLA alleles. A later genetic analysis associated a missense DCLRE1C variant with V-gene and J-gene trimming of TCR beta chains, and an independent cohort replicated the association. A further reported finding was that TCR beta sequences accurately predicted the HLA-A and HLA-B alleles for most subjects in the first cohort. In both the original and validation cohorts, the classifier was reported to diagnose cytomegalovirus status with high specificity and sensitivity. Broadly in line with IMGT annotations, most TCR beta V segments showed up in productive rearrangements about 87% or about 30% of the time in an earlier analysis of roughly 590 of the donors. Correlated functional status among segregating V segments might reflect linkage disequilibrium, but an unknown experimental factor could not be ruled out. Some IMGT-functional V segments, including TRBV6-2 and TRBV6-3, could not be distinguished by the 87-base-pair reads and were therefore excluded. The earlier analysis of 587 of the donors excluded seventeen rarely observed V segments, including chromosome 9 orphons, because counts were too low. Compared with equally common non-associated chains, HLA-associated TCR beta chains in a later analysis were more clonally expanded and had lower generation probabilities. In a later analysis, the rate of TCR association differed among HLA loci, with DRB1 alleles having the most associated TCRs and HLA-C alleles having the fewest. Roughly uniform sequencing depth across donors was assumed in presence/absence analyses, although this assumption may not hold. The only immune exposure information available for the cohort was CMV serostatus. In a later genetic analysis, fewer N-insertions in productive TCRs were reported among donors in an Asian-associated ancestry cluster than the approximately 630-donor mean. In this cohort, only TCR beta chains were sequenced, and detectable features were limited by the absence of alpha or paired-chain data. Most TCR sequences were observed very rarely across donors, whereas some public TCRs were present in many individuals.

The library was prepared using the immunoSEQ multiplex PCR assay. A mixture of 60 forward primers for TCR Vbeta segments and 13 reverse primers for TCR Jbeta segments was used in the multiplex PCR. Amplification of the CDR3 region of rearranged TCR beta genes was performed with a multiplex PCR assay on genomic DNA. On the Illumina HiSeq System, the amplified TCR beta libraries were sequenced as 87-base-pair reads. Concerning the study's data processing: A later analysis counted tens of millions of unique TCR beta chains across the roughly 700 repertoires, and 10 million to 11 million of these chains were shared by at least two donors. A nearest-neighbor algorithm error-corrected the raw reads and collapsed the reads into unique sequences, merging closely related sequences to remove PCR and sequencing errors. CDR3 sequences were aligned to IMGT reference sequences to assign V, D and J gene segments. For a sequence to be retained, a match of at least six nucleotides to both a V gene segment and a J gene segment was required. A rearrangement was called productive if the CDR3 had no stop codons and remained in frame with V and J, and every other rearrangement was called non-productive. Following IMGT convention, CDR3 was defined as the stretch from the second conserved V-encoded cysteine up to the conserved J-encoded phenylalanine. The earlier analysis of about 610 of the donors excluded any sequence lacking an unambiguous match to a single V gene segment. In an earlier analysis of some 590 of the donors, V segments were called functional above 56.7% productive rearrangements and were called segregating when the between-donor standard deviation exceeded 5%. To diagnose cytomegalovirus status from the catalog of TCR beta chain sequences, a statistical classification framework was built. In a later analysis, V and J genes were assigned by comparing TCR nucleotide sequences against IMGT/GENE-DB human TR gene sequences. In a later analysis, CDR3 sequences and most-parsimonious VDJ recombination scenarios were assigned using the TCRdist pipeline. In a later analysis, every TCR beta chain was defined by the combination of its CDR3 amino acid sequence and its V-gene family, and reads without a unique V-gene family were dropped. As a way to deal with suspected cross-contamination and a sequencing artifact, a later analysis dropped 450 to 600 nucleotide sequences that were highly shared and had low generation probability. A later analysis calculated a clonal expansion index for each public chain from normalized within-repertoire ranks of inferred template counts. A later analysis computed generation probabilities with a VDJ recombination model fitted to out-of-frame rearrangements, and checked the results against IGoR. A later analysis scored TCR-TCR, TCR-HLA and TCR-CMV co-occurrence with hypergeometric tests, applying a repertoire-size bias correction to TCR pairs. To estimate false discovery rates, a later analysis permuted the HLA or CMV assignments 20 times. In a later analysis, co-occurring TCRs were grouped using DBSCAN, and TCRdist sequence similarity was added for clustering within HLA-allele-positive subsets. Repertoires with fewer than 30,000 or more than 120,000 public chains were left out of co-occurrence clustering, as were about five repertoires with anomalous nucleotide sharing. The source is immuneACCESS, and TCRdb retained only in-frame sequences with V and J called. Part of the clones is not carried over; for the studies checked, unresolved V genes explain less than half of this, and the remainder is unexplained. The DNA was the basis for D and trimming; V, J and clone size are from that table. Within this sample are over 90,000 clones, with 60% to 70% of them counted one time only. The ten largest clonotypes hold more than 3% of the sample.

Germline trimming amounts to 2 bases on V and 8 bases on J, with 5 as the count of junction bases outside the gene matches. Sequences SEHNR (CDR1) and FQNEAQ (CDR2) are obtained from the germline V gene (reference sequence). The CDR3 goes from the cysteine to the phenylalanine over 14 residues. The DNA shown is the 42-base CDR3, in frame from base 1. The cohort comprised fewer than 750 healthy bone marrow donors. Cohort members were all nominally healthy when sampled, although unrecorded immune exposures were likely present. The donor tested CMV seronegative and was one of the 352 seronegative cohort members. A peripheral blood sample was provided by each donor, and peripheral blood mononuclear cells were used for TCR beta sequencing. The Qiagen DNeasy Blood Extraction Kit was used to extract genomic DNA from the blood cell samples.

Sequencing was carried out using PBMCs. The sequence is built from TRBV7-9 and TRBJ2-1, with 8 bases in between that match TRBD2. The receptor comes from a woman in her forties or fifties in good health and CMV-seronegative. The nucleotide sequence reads TGTGCCAGCAGCTTAACTAGCGGCTGGGATGAGCAGTTCTTC. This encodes CASSLTSGWDEQFF.